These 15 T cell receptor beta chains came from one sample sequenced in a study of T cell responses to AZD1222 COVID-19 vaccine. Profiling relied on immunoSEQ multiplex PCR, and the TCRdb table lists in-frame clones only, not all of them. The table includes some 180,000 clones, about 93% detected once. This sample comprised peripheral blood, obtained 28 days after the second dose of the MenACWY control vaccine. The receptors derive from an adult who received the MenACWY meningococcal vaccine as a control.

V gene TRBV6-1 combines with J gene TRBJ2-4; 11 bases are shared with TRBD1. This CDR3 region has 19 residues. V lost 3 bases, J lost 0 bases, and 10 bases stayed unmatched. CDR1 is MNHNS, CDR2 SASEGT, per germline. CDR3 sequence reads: CASSEGTGGIILAKNIQYF. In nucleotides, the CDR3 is TGTGCCAGCAGTGAGGGGACAGGGGGTATCATCCTAGCCAAAAACATTCAGTACTTC.

Here the CDR3 reads CASSQVKDRSEQYF. Here the CDR3 DNA reads TGTGCCAGCAGCCAAGTTAAGGACCGTTCGGAGCAGTACTTC. J is TRBJ2-7 and V is TRBV3-1 (or the pseudogene TRBV3-2); D is uncertain. Trimming took 1 base from V and 7 from J, leaving 14 bases between them. Germline CDR1 reads LGHDT; CDR2 reads YNNKEL (reference sequence). The CDR3 is 14 residues long.

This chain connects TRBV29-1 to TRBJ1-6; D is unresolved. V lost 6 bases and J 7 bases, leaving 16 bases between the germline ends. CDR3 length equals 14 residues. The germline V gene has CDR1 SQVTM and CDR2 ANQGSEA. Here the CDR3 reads CSVVFGNPNSPLHF. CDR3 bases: TGCAGCGTAGTGTTCGGGAATCCGAATTCACCCCTCCACTTT.

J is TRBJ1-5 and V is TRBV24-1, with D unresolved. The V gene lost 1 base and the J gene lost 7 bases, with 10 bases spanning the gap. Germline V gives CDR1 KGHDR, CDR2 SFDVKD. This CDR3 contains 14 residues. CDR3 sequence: CATSDLGVNQPQHF. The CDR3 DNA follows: TGTGCCACCAGTGATTTAGGAGTAAACCAGCCCCAGCATTTT.

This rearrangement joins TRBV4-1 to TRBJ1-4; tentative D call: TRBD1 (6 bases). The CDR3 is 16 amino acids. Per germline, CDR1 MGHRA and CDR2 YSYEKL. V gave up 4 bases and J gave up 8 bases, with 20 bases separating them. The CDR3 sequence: CASSPTSAQGREKLFF. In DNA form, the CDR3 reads TGCGCCAGCAGCCCGACCTCGGCGCAGGGGAGGGAAAAACTGTTTTTT.

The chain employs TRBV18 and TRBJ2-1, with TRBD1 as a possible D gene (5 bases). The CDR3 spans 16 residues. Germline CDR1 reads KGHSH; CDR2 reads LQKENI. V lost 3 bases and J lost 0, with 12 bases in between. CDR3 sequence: CASSPGRQSSYNEQFF. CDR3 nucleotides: TGTGCCAGCTCACCGGGGCGGCAGAGCTCCTACAATGAGCAGTTCTTC.

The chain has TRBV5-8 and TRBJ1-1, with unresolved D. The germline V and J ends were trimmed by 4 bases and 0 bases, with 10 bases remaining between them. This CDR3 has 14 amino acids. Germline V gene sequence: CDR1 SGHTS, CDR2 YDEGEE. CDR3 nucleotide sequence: TGTGCCAGCAGCCCAGGTTTATTGAACACTGAAGCTTTCTTT. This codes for CASSPGLLNTEAFF.

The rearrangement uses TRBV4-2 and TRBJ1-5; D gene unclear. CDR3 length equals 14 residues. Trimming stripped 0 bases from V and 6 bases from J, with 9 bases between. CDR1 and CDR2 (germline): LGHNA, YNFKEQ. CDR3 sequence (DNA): TGTGCCAGCAGCCAAGATCAGGACGCTCAGCCCCAGCATTTT. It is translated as CASSQDQDAQPQHF.

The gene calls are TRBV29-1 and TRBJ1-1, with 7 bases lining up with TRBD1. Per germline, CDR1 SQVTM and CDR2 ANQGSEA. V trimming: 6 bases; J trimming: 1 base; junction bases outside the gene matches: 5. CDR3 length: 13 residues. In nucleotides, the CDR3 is TGCAGCGTAGTGACAGGGAGGAACACTGAAGCTTTCTTT. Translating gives CSVVTGRNTEAFF.

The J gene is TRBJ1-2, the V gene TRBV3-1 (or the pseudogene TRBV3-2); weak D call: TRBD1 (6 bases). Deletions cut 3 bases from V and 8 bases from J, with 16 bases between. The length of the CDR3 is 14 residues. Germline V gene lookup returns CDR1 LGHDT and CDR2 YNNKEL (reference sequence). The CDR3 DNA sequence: TGTGCCAGCAGCCAGGAGGGGGGGCTCTGGGGCTACACCTTC. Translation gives CASSQEGGLWGYTF.

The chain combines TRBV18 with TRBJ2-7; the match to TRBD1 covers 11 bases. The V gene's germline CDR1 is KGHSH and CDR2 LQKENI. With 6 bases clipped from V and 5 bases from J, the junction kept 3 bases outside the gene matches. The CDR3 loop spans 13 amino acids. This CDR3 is CASSMGQGDEQYF. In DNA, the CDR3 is TGTGCCAGCTCGATGGGACAGGGGGACGAGCAGTACTTC.

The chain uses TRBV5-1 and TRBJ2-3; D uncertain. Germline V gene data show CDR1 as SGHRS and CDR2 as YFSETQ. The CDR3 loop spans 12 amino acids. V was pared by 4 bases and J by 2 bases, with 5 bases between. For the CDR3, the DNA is TGCGCCAGCAGCCCTCCCACAGATACGCAGTATTTT. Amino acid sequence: CASSPPTDTQYF.

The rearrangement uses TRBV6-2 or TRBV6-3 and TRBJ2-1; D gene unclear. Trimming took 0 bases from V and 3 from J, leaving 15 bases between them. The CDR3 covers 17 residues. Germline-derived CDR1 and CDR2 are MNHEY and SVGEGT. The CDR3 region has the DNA TGTGCCAGCAGTTACTCCCCGCGGAAACTGAACTACAATGAGCAGTTCTTC. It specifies CASSYSPRKLNYNEQFF.

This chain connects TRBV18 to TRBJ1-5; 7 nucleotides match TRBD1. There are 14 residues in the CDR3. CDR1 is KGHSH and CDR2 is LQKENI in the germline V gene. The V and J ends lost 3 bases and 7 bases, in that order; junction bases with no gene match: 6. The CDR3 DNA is TGTGCCAGCTCACCCCAGGGGGGAGAACAGCCCCAGCATTTT. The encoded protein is CASSPQGGEQPQHF.

The CDR3 nucleotides are TGTGCCAGCAGTCTAATCTCAGGGGCGTGGAAGGGCTACACCTTC. It codes for CASSLISGAWKGYTF. The rearrangement uses TRBV28 and TRBJ1-2; possible D gene TRBD1, 6 bases. The CDR3 length is 15 residues. Germline CDR1 and CDR2: MDHEN and SYDVKM. Trimming pared 5 bases from V and 8 bases from J, leaving 21 bases between.